The 10 T cell receptor beta chains presented below share a single source sample, sequenced in a study of CD8+ T cells in alopecia areata. Noted treatment: oral pan-JAK inhibitor, 5-10 mg twice daily. The sequencing template was cDNA reverse transcribed from extracted RNA. Data came from immunoSEQ multiplex PCR; TCRdb stores just in-frame clones and leaves some out. The sample yields 95,000 to 100,000 clones, roughly 60% seen once. The sample here was CD8+ T cells sorted from blood, taken at roughly week 55, from a patient treated with tofacitinib. All receptors come from a human donor with alopecia areata.

This rearrangement joins TRBV25-1 to TRBJ1-2, with TRBD1 matching over 8 bases. The junction had 12 bases not matched to a gene; V was cut back by 6 bases and J by 6 bases. Germline V gives CDR1 MGHDK, CDR2 SYGVNS. The CDR3 is 15 amino acids. The CDR3 here is CASSLWATGADGYTF. The DNA of the CDR3 is TGTGCCAGCAGCCTCTGGGCGACAGGGGCCGATGGCTACACCTTC.

The CDR3 loop is CASSLGLNSNQPQHF. CDR3 coding DNA: TGTGCCAGCAGTTTAGGACTAAATAGCAATCAGCCCCAGCATTTT. The V call is TRBV27, the J call TRBJ1-5; D not certain. Germline V gene lookup returns CDR1 MNHEY and CDR2 SMNVEV (reference sequence). The CDR3 totals 15 residues. V shed 2 bases and J shed 0 bases, with 8 bases lying between them.

This clone was recorded a few times. This chain uses TRBV29-1 with TRBJ2-1; D remains unclear. V was pared by 6 bases and J by 0 bases, with 12 bases between. Germline V gene data show CDR1 as SQVTM and CDR2 as ANQGSEA. The CDR3 extends over 14 amino acids. As DNA, the CDR3 is TGCAGCGTCGCAGGATACAACTCCTACAATGAGCAGTTCTTC. Amino acids: CSVAGYNSYNEQFF.

This chain uses TRBV18 with TRBJ2-6; D call uncertain. From germline, CDR1 is KGHSH and CDR2 LQKENI. Trimming took off 6 bases at V and 0 bases at J, with 9 bases between the two ends. The CDR3 has 15 amino acids. As DNA, the CDR3 is TGTGCCAGCTCCCCAGGTAACTCTGGGGCCAACGTCCTGACTTTC. It codes for CASSPGNSGANVLTF.

A few counts support this clone. The chain recombines TRBV9 with TRBJ1-2; D perhaps matches TRBD1 (5 bases). Germline V CDR1 and CDR2: SGDLS, YYNGEE. The CDR3 covers 16 residues. Trimming cost V 0 bases and J 1 base, with 13 bases left between them. Written as DNA, the CDR3 is TGTGCCAGCAGCGTAGGACCACAGGAGGTTAACTATGGCTACACCTTC. It yields the protein CASSVGPQEVNYGYTF.

This chain joins TRBV29-1 and TRBJ2-4, with D maybe TRBD1 (6 bases). CDR1 and CDR2 (germline): SQVTM, ANQGSEA. The CDR3 runs to 11 residues. Trimming stripped 5 bases from V and 4 bases from J, with 6 bases between. The DNA of the CDR3 is TGCAGCGTTAGGGGGAAAAACATTCAGTACTTC. Protein product: CSVRGKNIQYF.

This clone has only one observation. The chain is built from TRBV9 and TRBJ2-7, with 7 bases aligning to TRBD1. J gave up 4 bases and V 0 bases, and 4 bases lay outside the gene matches. The CDR3 covers 14 residues. The germline V gene encodes CDR1 SGDLS and CDR2 YYNGEE. CDR3 in DNA: TGTGCCAGCAGCGTAGGCGACAGGGCATACGAGCAGTACTTC. Its protein is CASSVGDRAYEQYF.

The rearrangement uses TRBV7-9 and TRBJ2-7, with a weak D call TRBD2 (5 bases). This CDR3 has 14 amino acids. V shed 2 bases and J shed 8 bases, with 16 bases lying between them. CDR1 and CDR2 (germline): SEHNR, FQNEAQ (reference sequence). DNA for the CDR3: TGTGCCAGCAGCTTATCGGGCCAGACCGGGAAGCAGTACTTC. Protein sequence: CASSLSGQTGKQYF.

The chain recombines TRBV6-5 with TRBJ1-1, with TRBD1 matching 9 bases. J gave up 3 bases and V 5 bases, and 7 bases lay outside the gene matches. The germline gives CDR1 MNHEY, CDR2 SVGAGI. The CDR3 is 15 amino acids. CDR3 sequence (DNA): TGTGCCAGCAGTGTACAGGGGGCTGGGTACACTGAAGCTTTCTTT. Amino acid sequence: CASSVQGAGYTEAFF.

In this sample, this clone turned up once. The V call is TRBV14, the J call TRBJ2-1; D not resolved. There are 14 residues in the CDR3. Trimming left V 2 bases short and J 5 bases short, with 10 bases between. Per the germline V gene, CDR1 is SGHDN and CDR2 is FVKESK. The CDR3, as DNA: TGTGCCAGCAGCCAATTCCTACACGACAATGAGCAGTTCTTC. Protein product: CASSQFLHDNEQFF.